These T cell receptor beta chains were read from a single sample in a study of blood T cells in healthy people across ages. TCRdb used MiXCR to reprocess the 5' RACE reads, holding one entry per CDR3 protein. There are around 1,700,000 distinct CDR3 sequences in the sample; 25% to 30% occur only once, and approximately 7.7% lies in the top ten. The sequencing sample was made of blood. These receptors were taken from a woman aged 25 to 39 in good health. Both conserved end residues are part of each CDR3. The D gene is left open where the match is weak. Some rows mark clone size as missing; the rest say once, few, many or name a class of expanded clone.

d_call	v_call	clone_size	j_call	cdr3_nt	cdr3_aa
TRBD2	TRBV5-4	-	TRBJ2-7	TGTGCCAGCTCGCGGGGGGGAGCTGTCGACGAGCAGTACTTC	CASSRGGAVDEQYF
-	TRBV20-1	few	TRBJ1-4	TGCAGTGCTAAAGGGACACCTGCAACTAATGAAAAACTGTTTTTT	CSAKGTPATNEKLFF
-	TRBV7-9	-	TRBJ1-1	TGTGCCAGCAGCTTACTCGGGGCGCGGGGCACTGAAGCTTTCTTT	CASSLLGARGTEAFF
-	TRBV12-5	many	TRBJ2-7	TGTGCTAGTGGTTTGATCTCCTACGAACAGTACTTC	CASGLISYEQYF
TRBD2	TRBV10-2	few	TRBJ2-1	TGCGCAACAGCGGGAGAGGGCAATGAGCAGTTCTTC	CATAGEGNEQFF
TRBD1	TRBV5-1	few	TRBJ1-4	TGCGCCAGCAGCTCGGCCCAGGGGGGCCGATCTAATGAAAAACGGTTTTTT	CASSSAQGGRSNEKRFF
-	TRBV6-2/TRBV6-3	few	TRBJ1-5	TGTGCCAGCAGACTCGGAGGGTATAGCAATCAGCCCCAGCATTTT	CASRLGGYSNQPQHF
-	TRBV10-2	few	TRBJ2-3	TGCGCCAGCAGTAGACTTGAGGGCCGAACAGATACGCAGTATTTT	CASSRLEGRTDTQYF
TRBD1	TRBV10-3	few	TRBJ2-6	TGTGCCATCAGTGGTTCCGGGACAGGGAGCTCTGGGGCCAACGTCCTGACTTTC	CAISGSGTGSSGANVLTF
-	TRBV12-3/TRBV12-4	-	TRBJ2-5	TGTGCCAGCAGCCAAAACCAGGGGTACCAAGAGACCCAGTACTTC	CASSQNQGYQETQYF
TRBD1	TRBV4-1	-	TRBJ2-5	TGCGCCAGCAGCCCAACCGGACAGGGGGCCGCGTTCCAAGAGACCCAGTACTTC	CASSPTGQGAAFQETQYF
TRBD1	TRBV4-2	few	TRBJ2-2	TGTGCCAGCAGCCTGGGGGGCGGACAGGGGGCCGGGGAGCTGTTTTTT	CASSLGGGQGAGELFF
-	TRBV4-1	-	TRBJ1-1	TGCGCCAGCAGCCCCGCTCCTCGGATTGAAGCTTTCTTT	CASSPAPRIEAFF
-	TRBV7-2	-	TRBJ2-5	TGTGCCAGCAGCTTAATAGCGACAGGACAAGAGACCCAGTACTTC	CASSLIATGQETQYF
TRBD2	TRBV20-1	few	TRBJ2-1	TGCAGTGCTAGGGTCGCTAGCGGGTTTAACAATGAGCAGTTCTTC	CSARVASGFNNEQFF
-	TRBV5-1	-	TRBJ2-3	TGCGCCAGCTCCCCGACGCATCTAGGTGATGATACGCAGTATTTT	CASSPTHLGDDTQYF
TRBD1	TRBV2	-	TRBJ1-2	TGTGCCAGCAGTGTAGCCAGGGGGTATTCGGCAGGTGGCTACACCTTC	CASSVARGYSAGGYTF
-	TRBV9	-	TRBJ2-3	TGTGCCAGCAGCGTACTGCGGGGATCAGATACGCAGTATTTT	CASSVLRGSDTQYF
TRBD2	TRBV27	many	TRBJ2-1	TGTGCCAGCAGTTCCCTGGGGACTAGCGGGGTAGATGAGCAGTTCTTC	CASSSLGTSGVDEQFF
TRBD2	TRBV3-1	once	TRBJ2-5	TGTGCCAGCAGCCAGGGCCGGGGGGGAAAAGAGACCCAGTACTTC	CASSQGRGGKETQYF
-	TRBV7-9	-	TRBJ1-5	TGTGCCAGCAGCCCCCCCCGTTCCCCCTTCAATGGCAATCAGCCCCAGCATTTT	CASSPPRSPFNGNQPQHF
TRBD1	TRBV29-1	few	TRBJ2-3	TGCCTGTCGACAGGGAGCACAGATACGCAGTATTTT	CLSTGSTDTQYF